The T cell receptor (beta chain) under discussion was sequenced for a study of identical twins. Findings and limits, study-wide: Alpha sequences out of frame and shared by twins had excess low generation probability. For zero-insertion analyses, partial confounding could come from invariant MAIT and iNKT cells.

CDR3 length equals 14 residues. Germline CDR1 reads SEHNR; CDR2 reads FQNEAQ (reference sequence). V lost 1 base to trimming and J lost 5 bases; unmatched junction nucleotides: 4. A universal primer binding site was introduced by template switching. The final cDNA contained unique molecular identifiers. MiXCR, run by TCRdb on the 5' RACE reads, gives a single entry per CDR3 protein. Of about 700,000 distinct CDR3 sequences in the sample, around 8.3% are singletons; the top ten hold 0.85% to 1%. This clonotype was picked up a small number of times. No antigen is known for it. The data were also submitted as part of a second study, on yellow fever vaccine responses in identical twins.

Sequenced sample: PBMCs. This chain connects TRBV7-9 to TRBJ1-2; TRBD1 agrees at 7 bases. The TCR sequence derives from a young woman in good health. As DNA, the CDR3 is TGTGCCAGCAGCTTAGGGTCACAGGGGTATGGCTACACCTTC. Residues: CASSLGSQGYGYTF.